This T cell receptor beta chain was observed in a study of T cells in Graves' hyperthyroidism and ophthalmopathy. The study included ophthalmopathy patients with Clinical Activity Score at least 3, NOSPECS grade at least 4 and duration under 3 months. Thyroid ultrasound and orbital computed tomography, with clinical symptoms and serum thyroxine and TRAb, informed diagnoses. Source material for PBMCs was over 7.5 ml fresh peripheral blood. Broader study findings: Stable hyperthyroidism was told apart from ophthalmopathy by a model built on 13 V-J features.

Notes on this clonotype: Its antigen remains unknown.

What was amplified from RNA transcripts were TCR beta CDR3 regions. The HTBI primer set drove a first-round RT-PCR of the TCR CDR3. MiXCR was run by TCRdb on the multiplex PCR reads, yielding one entry per CDR3 protein. There are some 350,000 distinct CDR3 sequences in the sample; roughly an eighth occur only once, and almost 35% lies in the top ten. This receptor was identified in a woman aged 40 to 50 with Graves' ophthalmopathy. Input material: blood.

The CDR3 DNA sequence: TGTGCCACCGAAACAAGGGGGGGGACTTATACGCAGTATTTT. It encodes CATETRGGTYTQYF. The chain is built from TRBV5-4 and TRBJ2-3; D possibly corresponds to TRBD2 (7 bases). The CDR3 extends over 14 amino acids. Germline V gene lookup returns CDR1 SGHNT and CDR2 YYREEE (reference sequence). V dropped 9 bases and J dropped 7 bases, with 21 bases sitting between them.